This TCR beta chain derives from a study of blood T cells in healthy people across ages. Study-wide results and caveats: Compared with aged donors, long-lived donors showed fewer expanded clones, suggesting selection. There was a strong correlation between TCR beta diversity and naive T cell percentage.

It was with a sample-barcoded 5' primer and a J-beta primer mix that a second PCR of roughly 7 to 11 cycles was run. TCRdb re-derived calls from the 5' RACE reads in MiXCR, one entry per CDR3 protein. The sample lists 750,000 to 950,000 distinct CDR3 sequences; more than 25% were seen once. This clonotype appeared a few times. As yet, its antigen is unknown. Germline values: CDR1 MNHEY, CDR2 SVGAGI. V was pared by 6 bases and J by 1 base, with 10 bases between. This CDR3 is built from 13 residues. These data also formed part of another study, on T cells of mothers and their children.

The sequencing sample was made of blood. The genes are TRBV6-5 and TRBJ2-7; D ambiguous. The sequence was obtained from a boy between 10 and 17 years old in good health. The CDR3 sequence is CASSGRESYEQYF. The CDR3 DNA follows: TGTGCCAGCAGCGGTCGCGAGTCCTACGAGCAGTACTTC.